A selection of T cell receptor beta chains follows, all from one sample in a study of blood T cell repertoires in COVID-19. Data came from immunoSEQ multiplex PCR; TCRdb stores just in-frame clones and leaves some out. Of roughly 200,000 clones listed, approximately 83% were seen once; the top ten hold more than 2.5%. Material for sequencing was peripheral blood. The receptor source for this set is a man aged 60 to 75 with acute or convalescent COVID-19. Both conserved end residues are trimmed from each CDR3. Fields, in order: V gene, CDR3 protein.

>TRBV11-2
ASSRTGARPQH
>TRBV19
ASSWTDEKLF
>TRBV14
ASSRDRYYGYT
>TRBV28
ASRGNNQPQH
>TRBV5-8
ASTPGTSYLNEQF
>TRBV28
ASSHGGGDNSPLH
>TRBV7-2
ASSLASSTDTQY
>TRBV11-2
ASNLDRLAGGHSYNEQF
>TRBV18
ASSPGLRETDNEQF
>TRBV4-2
ASSQEARQGIGYT
>TRBV5-1
ASSSRTGARNEKLF
>TRBV12-3/TRBV12-4
ASSLLGMHEQF
>TRBV4-1
ASSQVPRLAGYNEQF
>TRBV7-2
ASSGTGYRQPQH
>TRBV6-6
ASTQAGGYNEQF
>TRBV27
ASSLRLPSGRLETQY
>TRBV7-3
ASSPGGGAETQY
>TRBV2
ASSDPKTGVGNTIY
>TRBV15
ATSRDQGYNEQF
>TRBV27
ASSRPDRVRDEQY
>TRBV27
ASFPVAGKASGANVLT
>TRBV4-1
ASSQDWGSEGNQPQH
>TRBV18
ASSPRGQGGEKLF
>TRBV6-2/TRBV6-3
ASSTPWTSGGDEQY
>TRBV5-1
ASSLGGQGARSPLH
>TRBV24-1
ATSDLLHSPGQGLHLSNQPQH
>TRBV18
ASSRSRGSGNTEAF
>TRBV18
ASSLNSGEQTQY
>TRBV24-1
ATSGQGAANEQF
>TRBV5-6
ASSKRTGQGSGNTIY
>TRBV6-2/TRBV6-3
ASSGAGTGEEEQF
>TRBV30
AWSEGLAGAYEQY
>TRBV7-9
ASSRGQGGTDTQY
>TRBV5-1
ASRDGTGETQY
>TRBV19
ASSIGTRAYNEQF
>TRBV7-2
ASSLGPSGSFYEQY
>TRBV7-2
ASSNNRVAGYT